The T cell receptor (beta chain) described here comes from a study of T cell responses to AZD1222 COVID-19 vaccine. General study findings and limits: CD4 TCRs covered the whole spike, strongest at regions 160-218 and 743-854. Donors skewed white British and female; clonal diversity was possibly underestimated.

In the case of this clone: Its target is not known.

The germline V gene has CDR1 KGHSH and CDR2 LQKENI. The CDR3 is 13 amino acids. V was clipped by 4 bases and J by 4 bases, with 10 bases between them. Some second doses came at about 4 weeks and others at about 12 weeks; these were pooled. Sequencing used immunoSEQ multiplex PCR; TCRdb keeps in-frame clones, though not all of them. Found here are 120,000 or so clones, roughly 91% of them singletons; the top ten hold more than 4.5%. The TCR originated in an adult who received the AZD1222 COVID-19 vaccine. This chain links TRBV18 with TRBJ1-1, with D unclear. The specimen comprised peripheral blood, sampled 28 days after the second AZD1222 dose. This CDR3 is CASSLEEFTEAFF. CDR3 sequence (DNA): TGTGCCAGCTCACTTGAGGAGTTCACTGAAGCTTTCTTT.